The text below deals with one T cell receptor beta chain. Its antigen remains unidentified. One base away there is no much larger clone; base qualities are not given. V is trimmed back by 4 bases and J by 4 bases, and the junction contains 5 bases that no gene match accounts for. The CDR3, from cysteine to phenylalanine, totals 15 residues. The read is trimmed to its CDR3 DNA, 45 bases read in frame from base 1. CDR1 and CDR2 are drawn from the germline V gene (reference sequence): SGHNT, YYREEE. These data come from a study of cytomegalovirus exposure and HLA in healthy donors (dated by TCRdb to about 2017). With respect to the entire study: An earlier analysis of 587 of the donors reported 276 Gb of sequence data and 100 million to 120 million unique TCR beta sequences obtained from some 200 million T cells. An early release covering 500 to 750 HLA-typed donors comprised about 300 gigabases of sequencing data and roughly 86 million unique TCR sequences. The genetic ancestry cluster associated with self-reported Caucasian donors included around four fifths of the approximately 410 genotyped donors. The study aimed to test whether signatures of past pathogen exposure could be identified by cataloging public T cell receptors. Using immunosequencing, the study profiled T cell repertoires from fewer than 850 subjects and related those repertoires to cytomegalovirus serostatus. In addition to the first cohort of 650 to 750 subjects, a separate validation cohort of approximately 120 different subjects was used. High-throughput TCR immunosequencing, statistical association of individual TCRs with disease status, and machine learning were combined to predict cytomegalovirus infection status. To study patterns of TCR occurrence, a later analysis re-analyzed previously published TCR beta repertoires from hundreds of donors and added high-resolution HLA genotyping. In the later analysis, no new phenotypic data were used to find candidate immune exposures; instead, reliance was placed on TCR beta sequences and their occurrence across donors. To decide whether each TCR beta V gene segment behaved as functional or pseudogenic, an earlier analysis of 587 of the donors relied on high-throughput TCR beta sequencing. Donor age, sex, ethnicity and CMV serostatus were compiled together with the repertoire data. A later genetic analysis took genome-wide SNP genotypes for about 65% of the roughly 670 donors and used that subset as a discovery cohort. Every discovery cohort repertoire had been produced on one sequencing platform. HLA typing covered class I and class II loci at four-digit resolution. The number of typed donors differed by locus: about 629-630 for A, B, C, DRB1 and DQB1; some 540 for DQA1; some 610 for DPA1; and roughly 470 for DPB1. Four to six DR-DQ haplotypes were handled as single units for association and clustering, since linkage in the cohort was strong. Among 398 genotyped donors of the cohort, an average of roughly 240,000 unique TCR beta nucleotide sequences were sequenced per donor, 15% to 20% of them non-productive.

The cohort was made up of roughly 670 healthy bone marrow donors. All cohort members were sampled while nominally healthy, although unrecorded immune exposures were likely present. The donor was CMV seronegative and was included in the group of a few hundred seronegative cohort members. Every donor gave a peripheral blood sample, and the peripheral blood mononuclear cells from that sample were used for TCR beta sequencing. The Qiagen DNeasy Blood Extraction Kit was used to extract genomic DNA from the blood cell samples. The library was built by means of the immunoSEQ multiplex PCR assay. For the multiplex PCR, a mixture combining 60 forward primers for TCR Vbeta segments and 13 reverse primers for TCR Jbeta segments was used. A multiplex PCR assay on genomic DNA amplified the CDR3 region of rearranged TCR beta genes. Amplified TCR beta libraries were sequenced as 87-base-pair reads on the Illumina HiSeq System. Concerning the study's data processing: A later analysis counted about 80 million unique TCR beta chains across the 650 to 700 repertoires, and 10 million to 11 million of these chains were shared by at least two donors. A nearest-neighbor algorithm error-corrected the raw reads and collapsed the reads into unique sequences, merging closely related sequences to remove PCR and sequencing errors. V, D and J gene segments were assigned by aligning CDR3 sequences to IMGT reference sequences. For a sequence to be retained, at least a six-nucleotide match to both a V gene segment and a J gene segment was required. Rearrangements were classified as productive when the CDR3 lacked stop codons and remained in frame with V and J, and all other rearrangements were classified as non-productive. Following IMGT convention, CDR3 was defined as the stretch from the second conserved V-encoded cysteine up to the conserved J-encoded phenylalanine. In an earlier analysis of around 570 of the donors, sequences lacking an unambiguous match to a single V gene segment were excluded. An earlier analysis of 550 to 650 of the donors classified V segments as functional when productive rearrangements were above 56.7% and as segregating when the standard deviation between donors was above 5%. A statistical classification framework was developed to diagnose cytomegalovirus status using the catalog of TCR beta chain sequences. A later analysis assigned V and J genes by comparing TCR nucleotide sequences with IMGT/GENE-DB human TR gene sequences. The TCRdist pipeline was used in a later analysis to assign CDR3 sequences and most-parsimonious VDJ recombination scenarios. In a later analysis, every TCR beta chain was defined by the combination of its CDR3 amino acid sequence and its V-gene family, and reads without a unique V-gene family were dropped. As a way to deal with suspected cross-contamination and a sequencing artifact, a later analysis dropped roughly 600 nucleotide sequences that were highly shared and had low generation probability. In a later analysis, a clonal expansion index for each public chain was calculated from normalized within-repertoire ranks of inferred template counts. In a later analysis, generation probabilities were computed using a VDJ recombination model fitted to out-of-frame rearrangements, and the results were checked against IGoR. In a later analysis, hypergeometric tests were used to score TCR-TCR, TCR-HLA and TCR-CMV co-occurrence, with a repertoire-size bias correction applied to TCR pairs. False discovery rates were estimated in a later analysis by permuting HLA or CMV assignments 20 times. In a later analysis, co-occurring TCRs were grouped with DBSCAN, and TCRdist sequence similarity was added when clustering was performed within HLA-allele-positive subsets. For co-occurrence clustering, repertoires with fewer than 30,000 or more than 120,000 public chains were excluded, along with five or six repertoires with anomalous nucleotide sharing. TCRdb stores this immuneACCESS table with in-frame sequences only. Part of the clones is absent; in the studies checked, under half of the shortfall reflects unresolved V genes, and no reason is known for the rest. Clone size and the V and J calls come from that table; the DNA yielded D and trimming. Within this sample are some 140,000 clones, with about four fifths of them counted one time only. The ten most abundant clones make up about 3% of the sample.

What the authors observed across the whole study: The classifier was reported to diagnose cytomegalovirus status with high specificity and sensitivity in both the original cohort and the validation cohort. In this cohort, only TCR beta chains were sequenced, and detectable features were limited by the absence of alpha or paired-chain data. In an earlier analysis of some 540 of the donors, most TCR beta V segments appeared in productive rearrangements about 87% or about 30% of the time, broadly matching IMGT annotations. Several of the top co-occurrence clusters appeared to be linked to parvovirus B19, influenza, CMV and Epstein-Barr virus, according to a later analysis. Specific HLA alleles were associated with 15,000 to 20,000 TCR beta sequences at a false discovery rate of 0.05 in a later analysis. Across donors, most TCR sequences were observed very rarely, whereas some public TCRs were present in many individuals. CMV serostatus was the only immune exposure information available for the cohort. The sequencing pipeline was judged likely to have produced a cluster of highly shared sequence variants as a technical artifact. A later genetic analysis associated a missense DCLRE1C variant with V-gene and J-gene trimming of TCR beta chains, and an independent cohort replicated the association. Compared with equally common non-associated chains, HLA-associated TCR beta chains in a later analysis were more clonally expanded and had lower generation probabilities. When HLA alleles, especially DR and DQ, strongly co-occurred, TCR associations were difficult to assign to individual alleles. The earlier analysis of 450 to 700 of the donors excluded fewer than 20 rarely observed V segments, including chromosome 9 orphons, because counts were too low. In a later analysis, TCR association rates were found to vary across HLA loci, with the most associated TCRs seen for DRB1 alleles and the fewest for HLA-C alleles. Because HLA typing was missing for some donors at each locus, association tests included only the typed subset. According to a later genetic analysis, donors in an Asian-associated ancestry cluster had fewer N-insertions in productive TCRs than the approximately 710-donor mean. Some IMGT-functional V segments, including TRBV6-2 and TRBV6-3, could not be told apart with the 87-base-pair reads, so those segments were excluded. A few of the identified cytomegalovirus-associated TCR beta chains were confirmed in vitro to be specific for cytomegalovirus antigens. Correlated functional status among segregating V segments might be attributable to linkage disequilibrium, but an unknown experimental factor could not be ruled out. The study gave a list of some 150 TCR beta chains associated with cytomegalovirus. The presence/absence analyses assumed that sequencing depth was roughly uniform across donors, and that assumption may not be true. Most CMV-associated TCR beta chains appeared to be HLA-restricted in a later analysis, and the HLA associations seemed to be driven largely by CMV exposure. It was suggested by the authors that the approach could potentially be generalized to other disease states and immunological phenotypes. A further reported finding was that TCR beta sequences accurately predicted the HLA-A and HLA-B alleles for most subjects in the first cohort.

Material: PBMCs. The sequence links TRBV5-4 to TRBJ2-2; 9 central bases correspond to TRBD1. The source of this sequence is a young man in good health and CMV-seronegative. The sequenced DNA: TGTGCCAGCAGCGGGGGGACAGGGATCACCGGGGAGCTGTTTTTT. This yields the protein CASSGGTGITGELFF. Supplemented by the reference TRBV5-4 and TRBJ2-2 proteins around the CDR3, the complete variable domain is ETGVTQSPTHLIKTRGQQVTLRCSSQSGHNTVSWYQQALGQGPQFIFQYYREEENGRGNFPPRFSGLQFPNYSSELNVNALELDDSALYLCASSGGTGITGELFFGEGSRLTVL.